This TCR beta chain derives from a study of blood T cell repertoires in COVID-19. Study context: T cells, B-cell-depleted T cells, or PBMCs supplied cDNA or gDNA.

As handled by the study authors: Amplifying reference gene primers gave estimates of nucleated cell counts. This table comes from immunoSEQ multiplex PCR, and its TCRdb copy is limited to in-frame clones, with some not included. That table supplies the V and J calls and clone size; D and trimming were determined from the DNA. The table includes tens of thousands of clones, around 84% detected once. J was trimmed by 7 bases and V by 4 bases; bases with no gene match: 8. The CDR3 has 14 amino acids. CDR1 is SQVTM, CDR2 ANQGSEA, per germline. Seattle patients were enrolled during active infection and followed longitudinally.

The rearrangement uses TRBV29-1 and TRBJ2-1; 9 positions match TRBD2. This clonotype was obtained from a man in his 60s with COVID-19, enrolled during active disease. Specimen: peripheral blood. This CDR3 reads CSVVPGLAVNEQFF. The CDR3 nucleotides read TGCAGCGTTGTCCCGGGACTAGCAGTTAATGAGCAGTTCTTC.